Reported below is one T cell receptor (beta chain). This sample is drawn from a study of control samples from healthy donors and cancer patients. Some clones are missing from TCRdb's copy, which holds only in-frame ones; the method was immunoSEQ multiplex PCR. The table shows some 130,000 clones, with 75% to 95% occurring only once. The CDR3 extends over 14 amino acids. V was trimmed by 2 bases and J by 5 bases, leaving 11 bases between them. Germline CDR1 and CDR2: SGHTA and FQGNSA. The clonotype was recovered from a man aged 18 to 30 in good health. J is TRBJ2-3 and V is TRBV7-2; D ambiguous. Sequencing was carried out using blood. CDR3 loop: CASSLTRLGDTQYF. The CDR3 coding sequence is TGTGCCAGCAGCTTAACTCGTTTGGGAGATACGCAGTATTTT. Variable domain in full (rest from reference TRBV7-2 and TRBJ2-3): GAGVSQSPSNKVTEKGKDVELRCDPISGHTALYWYRQSLGQGLEFLIYFQGNSAPDKSGLPSDRFSAERTGGSVSTLTIQRTQQEDSAVYLCASSLTRLGDTQYFGPGTRLTVL.